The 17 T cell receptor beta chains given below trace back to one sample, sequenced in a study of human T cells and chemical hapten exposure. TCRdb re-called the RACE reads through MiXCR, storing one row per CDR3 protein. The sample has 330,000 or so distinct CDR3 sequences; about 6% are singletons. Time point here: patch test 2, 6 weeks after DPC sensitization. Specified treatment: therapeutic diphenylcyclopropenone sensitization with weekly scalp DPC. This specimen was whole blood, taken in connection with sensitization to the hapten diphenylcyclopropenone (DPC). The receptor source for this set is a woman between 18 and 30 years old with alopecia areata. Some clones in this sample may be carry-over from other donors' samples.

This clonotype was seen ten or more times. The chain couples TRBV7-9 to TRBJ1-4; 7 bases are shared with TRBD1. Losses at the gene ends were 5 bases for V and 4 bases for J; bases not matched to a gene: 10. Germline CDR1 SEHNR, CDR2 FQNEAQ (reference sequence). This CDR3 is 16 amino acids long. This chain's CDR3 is CASSTGTVRVNEKLFF. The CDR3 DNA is TGTGCCAGCAGCACGGGGACAGTAAGAGTTAATGAAAAACTGTTTTTT.

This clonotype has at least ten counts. The CDR3 here is CASSPAFSIGPDQPQHF. CDR3 DNA: TGTGCCAGCAGCCCCGCCTTTAGCATCGGGCCCGATCAGCCCCAGCATTTT. The chain couples TRBV7-9 to TRBJ1-5, with D unresolved. This CDR3 is built from 17 residues. Deletions cut 5 bases from V and 5 bases from J, with 22 bases between. Germline V gene lookup returns CDR1 SEHNR and CDR2 FQNEAQ (reference sequence).

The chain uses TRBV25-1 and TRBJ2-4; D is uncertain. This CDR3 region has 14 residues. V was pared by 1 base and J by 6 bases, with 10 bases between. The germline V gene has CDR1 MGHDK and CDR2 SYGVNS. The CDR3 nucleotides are TGTGCCAGCAGTGAATCCCCGGGCCTAAACATTCAGTACTTC. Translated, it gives CASSESPGLNIQYF.

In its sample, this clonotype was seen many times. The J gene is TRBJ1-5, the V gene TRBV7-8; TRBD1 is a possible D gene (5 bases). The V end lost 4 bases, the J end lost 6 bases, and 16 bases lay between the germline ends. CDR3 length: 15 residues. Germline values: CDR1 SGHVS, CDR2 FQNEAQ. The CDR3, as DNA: TGTGCCAGCAGCTCCCGGGACCAATTTAGTCAGCCCCAGCATTTT. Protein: CASSSRDQFSQPQHF.

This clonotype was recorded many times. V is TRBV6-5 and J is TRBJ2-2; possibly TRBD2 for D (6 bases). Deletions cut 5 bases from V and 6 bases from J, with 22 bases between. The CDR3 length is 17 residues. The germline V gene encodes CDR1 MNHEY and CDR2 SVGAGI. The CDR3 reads CASSPNSEGSISGELFF. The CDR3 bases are TGTGCCAGCAGTCCCAATTCGGAGGGGAGTATTTCCGGGGAGCTGTTTTTT.

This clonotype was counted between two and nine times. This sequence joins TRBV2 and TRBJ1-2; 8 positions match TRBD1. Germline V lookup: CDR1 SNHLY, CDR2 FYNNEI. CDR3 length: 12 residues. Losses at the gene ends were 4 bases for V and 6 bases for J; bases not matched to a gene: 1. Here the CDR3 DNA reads TGTGCCAGCAGTGGGACAGGGAATGGCTACACCTTC. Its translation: CASSGTGNGYTF.

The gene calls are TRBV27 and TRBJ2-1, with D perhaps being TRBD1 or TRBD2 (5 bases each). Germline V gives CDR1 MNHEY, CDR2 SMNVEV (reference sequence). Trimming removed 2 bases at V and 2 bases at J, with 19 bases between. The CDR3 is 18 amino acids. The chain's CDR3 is CASSLGDQGANTYNEQFF. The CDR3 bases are TGTGCCAGCAGTTTAGGGGATCAGGGAGCAAATACCTACAATGAGCAGTTCTTC.

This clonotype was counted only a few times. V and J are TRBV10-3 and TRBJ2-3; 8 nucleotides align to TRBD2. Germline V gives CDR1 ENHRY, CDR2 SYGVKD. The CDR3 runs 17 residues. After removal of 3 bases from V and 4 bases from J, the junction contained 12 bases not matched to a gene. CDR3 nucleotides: TGTGCCATCAGTGACCCGGCGGGGGGCCTTGTCCCAGATACGCAGTATTTT. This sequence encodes CAISDPAGGLVPDTQYF.

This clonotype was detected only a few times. The CDR3 DNA reads TGCAGCGTTAAACCCGGGACAGGGTCGAGGTACGAGCAGTACTTC. Encoded protein: CSVKPGTGSRYEQYF. The V gene is TRBV29-1, the J gene TRBJ2-7; TRBD1 matches 9 bases. Germline assignment: CDR1 SQVTM and CDR2 ANQGSEA. V was clipped by 5 bases and J by 4 bases; unmatched bases: 12. The CDR3 length is 15 residues.

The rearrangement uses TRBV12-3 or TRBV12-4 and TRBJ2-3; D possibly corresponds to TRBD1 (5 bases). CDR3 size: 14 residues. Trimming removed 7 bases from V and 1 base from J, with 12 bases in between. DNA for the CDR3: TGTGCCAGCACTTGGGGCAGGCGCACAGATACGCAGTATTTT. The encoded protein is CASTWGRRTDTQYF.

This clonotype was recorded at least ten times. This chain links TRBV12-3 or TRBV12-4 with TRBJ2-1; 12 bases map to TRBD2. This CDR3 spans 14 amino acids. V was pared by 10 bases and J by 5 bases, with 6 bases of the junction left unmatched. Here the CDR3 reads CATFLAGGHNEQFF. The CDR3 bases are TGTGCCACATTTCTAGCGGGGGGGCACAATGAGCAGTTCTTC.

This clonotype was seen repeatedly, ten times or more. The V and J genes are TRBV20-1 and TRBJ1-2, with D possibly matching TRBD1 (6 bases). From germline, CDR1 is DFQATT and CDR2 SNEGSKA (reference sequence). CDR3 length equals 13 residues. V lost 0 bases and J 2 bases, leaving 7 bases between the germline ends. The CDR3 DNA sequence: TGCAGTGCTAGAGATCAGGGGAACTATGGCTACACCTTC. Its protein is CSARDQGNYGYTF.

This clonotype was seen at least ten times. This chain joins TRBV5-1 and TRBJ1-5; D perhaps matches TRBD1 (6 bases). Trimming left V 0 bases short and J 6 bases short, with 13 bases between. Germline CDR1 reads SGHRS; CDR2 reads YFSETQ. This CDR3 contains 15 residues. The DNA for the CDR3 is TGCGCCAGCAGCTTGGGACAGGAAATTGGTCAGCCCCAGCATTTT. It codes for CASSLGQEIGQPQHF.

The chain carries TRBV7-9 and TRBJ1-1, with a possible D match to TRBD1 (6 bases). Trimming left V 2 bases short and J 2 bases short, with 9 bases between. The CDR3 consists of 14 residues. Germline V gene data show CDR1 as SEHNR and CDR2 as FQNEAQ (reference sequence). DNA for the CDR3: TGTGCCAGCAGCTTAAGGGACACCAACACTGAAGCTTTCTTT. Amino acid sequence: CASSLRDTNTEAFF.

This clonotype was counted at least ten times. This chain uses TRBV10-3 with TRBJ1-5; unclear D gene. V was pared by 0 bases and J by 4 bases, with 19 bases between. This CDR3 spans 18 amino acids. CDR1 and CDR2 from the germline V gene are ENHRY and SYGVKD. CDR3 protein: CAISESSGGQSLNQPQHF. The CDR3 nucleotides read TGTGCCATCAGTGAGTCGAGTGGCGGCCAGTCACTTAATCAGCCCCAGCATTTT.

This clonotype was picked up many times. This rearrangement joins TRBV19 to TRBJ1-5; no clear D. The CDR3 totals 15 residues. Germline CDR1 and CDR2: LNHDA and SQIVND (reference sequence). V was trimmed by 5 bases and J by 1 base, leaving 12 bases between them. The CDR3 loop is CASSWSDGSNQPQHF. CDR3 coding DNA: TGTGCCAGTAGTTGGTCGGACGGCAGCAATCAGCCCCAGCATTTT.

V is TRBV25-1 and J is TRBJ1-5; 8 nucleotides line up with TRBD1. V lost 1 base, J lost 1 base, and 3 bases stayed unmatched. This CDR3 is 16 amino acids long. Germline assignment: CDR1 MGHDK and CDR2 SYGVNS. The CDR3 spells CASSELDRDSNQPQHF. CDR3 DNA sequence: TGTGCCAGCAGTGAATTGGACAGGGACAGCAATCAGCCCCAGCATTTT.